Sequencing of this TCR beta chain was carried out in a study of blood T cell repertoires in COVID-19. On the study more broadly: PBMCs, B-cell-depleted T cells, or T cells provided the cDNA or gDNA that made up the material.

How the authors handled the data: Reference gene primer amplification in the assay estimated nucleated cell counts. TCRdb's copy holds only in-frame clones and misses some; the assay was immunoSEQ multiplex PCR. The D gene and trimming were derived from the DNA, and the V and J assignments and clone size from that table. The sample lists 200,000 to 300,000 clones; 75% to 85% were seen once. This CDR3 region has 16 residues. V dropped 4 bases and J dropped 5; count of bases not matched to a gene: 6. Looked up from germline, CDR1 is SGHRS and CDR2 is YFSETQ. Material for sequencing was peripheral blood. The chain uses TRBV5-1 and TRBJ2-1; 13 positions match TRBD2. This receptor was obtained from a human donor in a cohort sampled during active COVID-19. CDR3 DNA sequence: TGCGCCAGCAGCCCGAGGACTAGCGGGGGCAACAATGAGCAGTTCTTC. Amino acids: CASSPRTSGGNNEQFF.